This T cell receptor beta chain was captured in a study of Graves' ophthalmopathy and Graves' hyperthyroidism. For this clonotype: Antigen: not known.

Study-wide findings and caveats: Prediction of ophthalmopathy progression reached about 70% sensitivity and 72.22% specificity. Between ophthalmopathy and stable hyperthyroidism, a 13-signature model drew a separation with 87.88% sensitivity and approximately 77% specificity. Most thyroid clonotypes with frequency above 0.001 were detected in blood too.

RNA transcripts were the template, and TCR beta CDR3 regions were amplified from them. HTBI primers were employed in first-round RT-PCR, then a second-round multiplex PCR followed. TCRdb used MiXCR to reprocess the multiplex PCR reads, holding one entry per CDR3 protein. The data hold about 550,000 distinct CDR3 sequences, with under 40% observed a single time. The specimen sequenced was peripheral blood or thyroid tissue (not recorded which). The receptor was isolated from an adult man with Graves' hyperthyroidism.

CDR3 protein: CASSMRLAGDTQYF. The CDR3 nucleotides are TGTGCCAGTAGTATGCGACTAGCGGGGGATACGCAGTATTTT. The chain combines TRBV19 with TRBJ2-3, with 11 bases lining up with TRBD2. The germline V gene encodes CDR1 LNHDA and CDR2 SQIVND (reference sequence). V was pared by 3 bases and J by 6 bases, with 2 bases of the junction left unmatched. The CDR3 covers 14 residues.